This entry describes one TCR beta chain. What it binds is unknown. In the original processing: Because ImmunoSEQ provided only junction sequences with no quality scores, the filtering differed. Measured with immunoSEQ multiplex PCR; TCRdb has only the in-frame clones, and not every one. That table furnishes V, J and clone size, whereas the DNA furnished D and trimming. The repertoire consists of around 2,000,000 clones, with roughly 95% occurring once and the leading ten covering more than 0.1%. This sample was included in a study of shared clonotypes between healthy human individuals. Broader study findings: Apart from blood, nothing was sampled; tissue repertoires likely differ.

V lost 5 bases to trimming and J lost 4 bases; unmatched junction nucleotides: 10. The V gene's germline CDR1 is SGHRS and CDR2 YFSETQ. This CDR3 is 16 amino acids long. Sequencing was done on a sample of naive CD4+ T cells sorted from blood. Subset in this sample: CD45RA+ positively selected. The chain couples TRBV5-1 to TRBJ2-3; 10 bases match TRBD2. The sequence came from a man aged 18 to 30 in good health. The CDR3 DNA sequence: TGCGCCAGCAGATCCCCGGGACTAGCGCTCCCAGATACGCAGTATTTT. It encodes CASRSPGLALPDTQYF.